The T cell receptor (beta chain) under discussion was sequenced for a study of shared clonotypes between healthy human individuals. This CDR3 has 16 amino acids. Germline CDR1 and CDR2: KGHSH and LQKENI. Deletions cut 1 base from V and 0 bases from J, with 11 bases between. Regarding this clone: The antigen remains unidentified.

Here immunoSEQ multiplex PCR was the method, and the copy in TCRdb shows in-frame clones only, minus some. The table has approximately 2.5 million clones, 93% seen once. The study's findings and limits: Only blood underwent sampling, and tissue repertoires likely differ.

The donor population consisted of healthy HIV-negative adults with no recent acute infections or vaccinations. This receptor was identified in a man younger than 30 in good health. Some clones in this sample may be carry-over from other donors' samples. Sequencing input: naive CD4+ T cells from PBMCs. Subset indicated: CD45RA+ positively selected. The gene calls are TRBV18 and TRBJ2-3, with a possible D match to TRBD1 (5 bases). DNA for the CDR3: TGTGCCAGCTCACCACGTGGGGCCTTCAGCACAGATACGCAGTATTTT. Its protein is CASSPRGAFSTDTQYF. Using reference TRBV18 and TRBJ2-3 for the parts outside the CDR3, the full variable domain is NAGVMQNPRHLVRRRGQEARLRCSPMKGHSHVYWYRQLPEEGLKFMVYLQKENIIDESGMPKERFSAEFPKEGPSILRIQQVVRGDSAAYFCASSPRGAFSTDTQYFGPGTRLTVL.